This T cell receptor (beta chain) comes out of a study of T cell changes during pregnancy in multiple sclerosis. The protocol was immunoSEQ multiplex PCR, while the TCRdb copy is restricted to in-frame clones and leaves out a portion. There are about 64,000 clones in the sample; over 85% occur only once, and 1.4% lies in the top ten. The TCR was taken from a female donor with multiple sclerosis, enrolled in a pregnancy study. The sample here was peripheral blood, taken in the second trimester of pregnancy.

The chain's CDR3 is CASSLFGLALDYEQYF. CDR3 sequence (DNA): TGTGCCAGCAGTTTATTTGGACTAGCGTTGGACTACGAGCAGTACTTC. The chain couples TRBV27 to TRBJ2-7; 9 positions match TRBD2. Per germline, CDR1 MNHEY and CDR2 SMNVEV (reference sequence). This CDR3 contains 16 residues. Unmatched junction bases numbered 7, after V lost 1 base and J lost 3 bases.